The sequence of this T cell receptor beta chain was determined in a study of response to subunit inactivated influenza vaccine. Study conclusions and caveats: Each seasonal flu vaccination may recruit only limited new T cells, authors suggested.

Notes on this clonotype: Its specificity is not known. Since no conserved phenylalanine or tryptophan closes the CDR3, a read error is the likely cause.

TCRdb reprocessed the RT-PCR reads with MiXCR, giving one entry per CDR3 protein. The sample yields 450,000 to 550,000 distinct CDR3 sequences, over 25% seen once. The clonotype was recovered from a man aged 50 to 59 who received an inactivated influenza vaccine. This sample comprised CD4+ T cells sorted from PBMCs, obtained roughly 5 days after vaccination.

The CDR3: CASSEWAGRAQETQYL. The CDR3 coding sequence is TGTGCCAGCAGTGAATGGGCAGGGAGGGCCCAAGAGACCCAGTACTTA. The chain couples TRBV6-1 to TRBJ2-5; 7 nucleotides agree with TRBD2. The CDR3 spans 16 residues. J lost 1 base, V lost 2 bases, and 7 bases had no gene match. Germline CDR1 and CDR2: MNHNS and SASEGT.